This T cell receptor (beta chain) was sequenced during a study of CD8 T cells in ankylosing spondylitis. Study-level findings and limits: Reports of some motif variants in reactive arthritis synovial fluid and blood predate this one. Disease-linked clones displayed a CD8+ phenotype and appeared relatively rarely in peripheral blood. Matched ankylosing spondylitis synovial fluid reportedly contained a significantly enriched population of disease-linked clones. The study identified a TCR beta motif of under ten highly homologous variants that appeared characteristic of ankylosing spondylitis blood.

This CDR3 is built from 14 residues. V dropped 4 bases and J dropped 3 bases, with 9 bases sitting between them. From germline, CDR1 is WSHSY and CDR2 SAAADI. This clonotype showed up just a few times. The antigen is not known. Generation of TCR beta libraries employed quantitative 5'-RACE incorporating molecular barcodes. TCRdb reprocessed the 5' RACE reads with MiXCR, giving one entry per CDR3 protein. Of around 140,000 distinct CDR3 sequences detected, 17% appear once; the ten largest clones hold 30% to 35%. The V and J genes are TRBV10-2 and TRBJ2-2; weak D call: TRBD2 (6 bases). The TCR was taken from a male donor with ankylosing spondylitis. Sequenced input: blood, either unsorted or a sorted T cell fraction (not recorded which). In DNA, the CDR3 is TGCGCCAGCAGTGGGGACTTATACACCGGGGAGCTGTTTTTT. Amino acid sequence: CASSGDLYTGELFF.